This T cell receptor (beta chain) was sequenced during a study of graft-versus-host responses after intestinal transplantation. About the study: Each recipient received anti-thymocyte globulin induction, then tacrolimus and steroids for approximately 3 years. Findings of the study overall: Within allografts, high graft-versus-host to host-versus-graft clonal ratios were seen among patients with graft-donor T cell macrochimerism.

This clone was counted once. Its antigen is unknown. CDR1 and CDR2 from the germline V gene are SSHAT and FNYEAQ (reference sequence). V trimming: 2 bases; J trimming: 6 bases; junction bases outside the gene matches: 11. CDR3 length: 17 residues. The assay was immunoSEQ multiplex PCR, and TCRdb's table has in-frame clones only and misses some. This sample has roughly 100,000 clones, with more than 85% found just once. The chain is built from TRBV7-7 and TRBJ2-1; 9 bases are a match to TRBD2. This material consisted of unstimulated CD4+ T cells sorted from spleen or lymph node cells, taken before intestinal transplant. This TCR was recovered from a human donor who received an intestinal transplant. The CDR3 protein is CASSLSSRLAGRNEQFF. The CDR3, as DNA: TGTGCCAGCAGCTTAAGCTCGCGTCTAGCGGGACGCAATGAGCAGTTCTTC.